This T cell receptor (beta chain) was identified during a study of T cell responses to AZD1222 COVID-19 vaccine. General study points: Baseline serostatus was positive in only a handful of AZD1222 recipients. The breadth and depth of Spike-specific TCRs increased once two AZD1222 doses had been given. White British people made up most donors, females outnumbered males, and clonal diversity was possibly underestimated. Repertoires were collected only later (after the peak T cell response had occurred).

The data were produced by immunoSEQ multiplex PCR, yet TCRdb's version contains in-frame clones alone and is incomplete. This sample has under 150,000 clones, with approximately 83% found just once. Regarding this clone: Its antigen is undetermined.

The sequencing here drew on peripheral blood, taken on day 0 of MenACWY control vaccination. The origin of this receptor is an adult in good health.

Here the CDR3 reads CASSPQGDRGSSGELFF. The CDR3 DNA is TGCGCCAGCAGCCCCCAGGGGGACAGGGGATCATCCGGGGAGCTGTTTTTT. This rearrangement joins TRBV4-1 to TRBJ2-2; 10 positions match TRBD1. Trimming at V came to 4 bases and at J to 6 bases, leaving 11 bases not matched to a gene. Looked up from germline, CDR1 is MGHRA and CDR2 is YSYEKL. The CDR3 spans 17 residues.